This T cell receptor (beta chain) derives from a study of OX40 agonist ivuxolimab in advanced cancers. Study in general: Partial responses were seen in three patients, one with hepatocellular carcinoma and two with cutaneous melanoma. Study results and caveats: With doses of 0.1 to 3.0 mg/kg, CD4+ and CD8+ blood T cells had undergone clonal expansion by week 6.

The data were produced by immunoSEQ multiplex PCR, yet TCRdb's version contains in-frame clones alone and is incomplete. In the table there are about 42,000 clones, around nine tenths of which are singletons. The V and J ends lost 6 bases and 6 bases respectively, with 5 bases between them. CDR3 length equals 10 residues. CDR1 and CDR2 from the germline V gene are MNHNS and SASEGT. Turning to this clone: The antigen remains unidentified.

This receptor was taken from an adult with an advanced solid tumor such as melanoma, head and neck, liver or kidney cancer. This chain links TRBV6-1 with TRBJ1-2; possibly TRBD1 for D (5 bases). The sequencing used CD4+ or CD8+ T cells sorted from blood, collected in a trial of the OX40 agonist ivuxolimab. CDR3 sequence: CASRQDGYTF. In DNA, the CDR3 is TGTGCCAGCAGACAGGATGGCTACACCTTC.